This T cell receptor beta chain was identified during a study of blood T cell repertoires in COVID-19. Across the study: Sample material is recorded as cDNA or gDNA derived from T cells, B-cell-depleted T cells, or PBMCs.

Trimming removed 3 bases from V and 5 bases from J, with 20 bases in between. The CDR3 is 16 residues long. Germline V gene lookup returns CDR1 MNHEY and CDR2 SMNVEV (reference sequence). Libraries were prepared by immunoSEQ multiplex PCR; TCRdb keeps only in-frame clonotypes and omits some of them. The repertoire consists of around 300,000 clones, with 70% to 90% occurring once and the leading ten covering approximately 6%. This chain uses TRBV27 with TRBJ2-7; D is unclear. The receptor's source is a woman between 45 and 60 years old with COVID-19, enrolled during active disease. Specimen: peripheral blood. This chain's CDR3 is CASSFRVYTGTNEQYF. For the CDR3, the DNA is TGTGCCAGCAGTTTCCGGGTCTATACCGGTACTAACGAGCAGTACTTC.